These T cell receptor beta chains were read from a single sample in a study of T cell repertoires in cytomegalovirus infection. No antigen has been identified for these receptors. MiXCR, applied by TCRdb to the reads, yields one record per CDR3 protein. The sample includes hundreds of thousands of distinct CDR3 sequences, 32% of them seen just once. Specimen: cultured CD8+ T cells from PBMCs, collected from culture after CMV antigen stimulation. These receptor sequences come from a human donor in good health (CMV status not recorded). Some clones in this sample may be carry-over from other donors' samples. The CDR3 runs from the conserved cysteine through the conserved F or W. The D gene is left open where the match is weak. Only some rows state a clone size, as once, few, many or a class for expanded clones.

>TRBJ2-2|TRBD2|14|NA|TRBV20-1
TGCAGTGCCTTCCGCGGGGGGGCCGGCGGGGAGCTGTTTTTT
CSAFRGGAGGELFF
>TRBJ1-1|NA|13|NA|TRBV2
TGTGCCATCACCCGTGTGGGGAACACTGAAGCTTTCTTT
CAITRVGNTEAFF
>TRBJ2-1|TRBD2|14|NA|TRBV10-2
TGCGCCAGCAGTGTAAGCGGGGGGGCCAGTGAGCAGTTCTTC
CASSVSGGASEQFF
>TRBJ2-1|TRBD2|16|NA|TRBV24-1
TGTGCCACCAGTGACTCCCGACTAGCGGGCGGGTATGAGCAGTTCTTC
CATSDSRLAGGYEQFF
>TRBJ1-2|NA|13|NA|TRBV6-5
TGTGCCAGCAGTTACTCCACGGACAGTGGCTACACCTTC
CASSYSTDSGYTF
>TRBJ1-1|TRBD1|16|NA|TRBV4-1
TGCGCCAGCAGCCAAGGACAGGGGGCTAAGAGGACTGAAGCTTTCTTT
CASSQGQGAKRTEAFF
>TRBJ2-1|TRBD2|20|NA|TRBV6-1
TGTGCCAGCAGTGAATCTTGGTTCCAGGGGGCTAGCGGGGGTCACAATGAGCAGTTCTTC
CASSESWFQGASGGHNEQFF
>TRBJ1-5|NA|15|NA|TRBV20-1
TGCAGTGCAAAGACCCCGCTGTATAGCAATCAGCCCCAGCATTTT
CSAKTPLYSNQPQHF
>TRBJ1-6|NA|14|few|TRBV11-3
TGTGCCAGCAGCGACCGAGGGGGGAATTCACCCCTCCACTTT
CASSDRGGNSPLHF
>TRBJ2-1|TRBD1|17|many|TRBV23-1
TGCGCCAGCAGTCAATCTTCGGGGACAGGCACCTACAATGAGCAGTTCTTC
CASSQSSGTGTYNEQFF
>TRBJ2-5|NA|13|few|TRBV27
TGTGCCAGCAGTCCGCGCCCCCAAGAGACCCAGTACTTC
CASSPRPQETQYF
>TRBJ2-1|NA|18|NA|TRBV6-6
TGTGCCAGCAGTTACTCCCTCGTCGAGACAACCACCTACAATGAGCAGTTCTTC
CASSYSLVETTTYNEQFF
>TRBJ1-4|TRBD1|15|NA|TRBV12-3/TRBV12-4
TGTGCCAGCAGTGGGGACAGCCAACAGGGTGAAAAACTGTTTTTT
CASSGDSQQGEKLFF
>TRBJ2-7|NA|13|NA|TRBV19
TGTGCCAGTAGTCTCTCGGGACTCTACGAGCAGTACTTC
CASSLSGLYEQYF
>TRBJ1-1|NA|15|NA|TRBV4-1
TGCGCCAGCAGCCAGGGCTCCCATGTCCCCACTGAAGCTTTCTTT
CASSQGSHVPTEAFF
>TRBJ1-1|NA|10|few|TRBV20-1
TGCAGTGCTAGGCTCGCTGAAGCTTTCTTT
CSARLAEAFF
>TRBJ2-2|NA|14|NA|TRBV6-8
TGTGCCAGCAGTTACAACAGGGACACCGGGGAGCTGTTTTTT
CASSYNRDTGELFF
>TRBJ2-1|NA|16|few|TRBV27
TGTGCCAGCAGTTTAACGGGACCCCACTCCTACAATGAGCAGTTCTTC
CASSLTGPHSYNEQFF
>TRBJ1-4|NA|14|NA|TRBV6-8
TGTGCCAGCAGTACCACAGGGATCGACGAAAAACTGTTTTTT
CASSTTGIDEKLFF
>TRBJ1-5|NA|16|few|TRBV7-9
TGTGCCAGCAGCTTAATGACAGGTCATAGCAATCAGCCCCAGCATTTT
CASSLMTGHSNQPQHF
>TRBJ2-5|NA|13|NA|TRBV2
TGTGCCAACCCCGGGCCTTCCCGAGAGACCCAGTACTTC
CANPGPSRETQYF
>TRBJ2-1|TRBD1|17|NA|TRBV19
TGTGCCAGTAGTACGGACAGGGGGCGGGAACCCTACAATGAGCAGTTCTTC
CASSTDRGREPYNEQFF
>TRBJ2-6|NA|15|NA|TRBV27
TGTGCCAGCAGTCAACACCTTTCTGGGGCCAACGTCCTGACTTTC
CASSQHLSGANVLTF
>TRBJ1-1|NA|13|once|TRBV29-1
TGCAGCGTTGACTCGCAGGGGCCCACTGAAGCTTTCTTT
CSVDSQGPTEAFF
>TRBJ2-1|NA|15|NA|TRBV4-1
TGCGCCAGCAGCCAAGTTTCTGACTCCTACAATGAGCAGTTCTTC
CASSQVSDSYNEQFF
>TRBJ2-1|TRBD2|14|NA|TRBV5-4
TGTGCCAGCAGCCGACTAGCGGGGGGCGATGAGCAGTTCTTC
CASSRLAGGDEQFF
>TRBJ1-1|NA|15|many|TRBV28
TGTGCCAGCAGTTTCGGGCAGACCATGAACACTGAAGCTTTCTTT
CASSFGQTMNTEAFF
>TRBJ1-2|NA|14|NA|TRBV7-9
TGTGCCAGCACCTCGGGGGCAGTGAGATATGGCTACACCTTC
CASTSGAVRYGYTF
>TRBJ2-3|TRBD1|15|NA|TRBV7-2
TGTGTCAGCAGCTTCCCGGGACAGGGAACAGATACGCAGTATTTT
CVSSFPGQGTDTQYF
>TRBJ1-2|NA|14|few|TRBV29-1
TGCAGCGTTGATCAATCGGACATCAGATATGGCTACACCTTC
CSVDQSDIRYGYTF
>TRBJ2-2|NA|18|many|TRBV7-8
TGTGCCAGCAGCTACCCCCGGGTCGCTACAACGAACACCGGGGAGCTGTTTTTT
CASSYPRVATTNTGELFF
>TRBJ2-2|NA|14|few|TRBV6-6
TGTGCCAGCAGCCCCCGACCGAACACCGGGGAGCTGTTTTTT
CASSPRPNTGELFF
>TRBJ1-5|TRBD1|15|many|TRBV7-8
TGTGCCAGCACTCCCGGGACAGGGATCAATCAGCCCCAGCATTTT
CASTPGTGINQPQHF
>TRBJ1-1|NA|15|NA|TRBV27
TGTGCCAGCAGTCCCCTGGCCAGGTTGAACACTGAAGCTTTCTTT
CASSPLARLNTEAFF
>TRBJ1-1|TRBD1|15|many|TRBV7-8
TGTGCCAGCAGCTACAGGGGGGCCATGAACACTGAAGCTTTCTTT
CASSYRGAMNTEAFF
>TRBJ1-1|NA|12|NA|TRBV24-1
TGTGCCACCAGTGACGGAGGGACTGAAGCTTTCTTT
CATSDGGTEAFF
>TRBJ1-1|NA|14|few|TRBV12-3/TRBV12-4
TGTGCCAGCAGTCAGTTTCAGGTGAACACTGAAGCTTTCTTT
CASSQFQVNTEAFF
>TRBJ2-1|NA|15|many|TRBV19
TGTGCCAGTAGCGCCTGGGGGGGGGGCAGCGATGAGCAGTTCTTC
CASSAWGGGSDEQFF
>TRBJ2-4|NA|15|NA|TRBV7-6
TGTGCCAGCAGCTTAGCGGATGGAGCCAAAAACATTCAGTACTTC
CASSLADGAKNIQYF
>TRBJ1-5|NA|15|NA|TRBV4-3
TGCGCCAGCAGCCTACGGCGAGGGGAGAATCAGCCCCAGCATTTT
CASSLRRGENQPQHF
>TRBJ2-3|NA|17|NA|TRBV5-1
TGCGCCAGCAGCTTGAATTTTGGCAGATCAAGCACAGATACGCAGTATTTT
CASSLNFGRSSTDTQYF
>TRBJ1-4|NA|15|few|TRBV6-2/TRBV6-3
TGTGCCAGCAGTTACATCGGGGCTGCTGATGAAAAACTGTTTTTT
CASSYIGAADEKLFF
>TRBJ2-1|NA|17|NA|TRBV7-2
TGTGCCAGCAGCTTACGCTCTCTAGCTCCCCTGGGTAATGAGCAGTTCTTC
CASSLRSLAPLGNEQFF
>TRBJ1-1|NA|14|NA|TRBV6-1
TGTGCCAGCAGTGCGACCCCAAGGGGGACTGAAGCTTTCTTT
CASSATPRGTEAFF
>TRBJ2-1|NA|15|NA|TRBV15
TGTGCCACCAGCAGAGATCCCCCTGGGGGCAATGAGCAGTTCTTC
CATSRDPPGGNEQFF
>TRBJ1-2|NA|12|NA|TRBV19
TGTGCCACCTGGGGCGGATCCTATGGCTACACCTTC
CATWGGSYGYTF
>TRBJ2-3|NA|15|few|TRBV5-5
TGTGCCAGCAGCTTGGTAATGGCCACCACAGATACGCAGTATTTT
CASSLVMATTDTQYF
>TRBJ1-4|NA|16|NA|TRBV4-3
TGCGCCAGCAGCCTCATTTCTGCGACAACTAATGAAAAACTGTTTTTT
CASSLISATTNEKLFF
>TRBJ1-2|NA|14|NA|TRBV11-3
TGTGCCAGCAGCTTAGCAGAGTCCAACTATGGCTACACCTTC
CASSLAESNYGYTF
>TRBJ2-3|NA|17|few|TRBV6-1
TGTGCCAGCAACCTCAGAGCGTTGGCGGCCAGCACAGATACGCAGTATTTT
CASNLRALAASTDTQYF
>TRBJ2-3|TRBD2|18|NA|TRBV28
TGTGCCAGCAGTTTAATAGCGGGGGGCCCGCTTGGCACAGATACGCAGTATTTT
CASSLIAGGPLGTDTQYF
>TRBJ2-3|NA|13|few|TRBV7-9
TGTGCCAGCAGCGGATCAGGGTCAGATACGCAGTATTTT
CASSGSGSDTQYF
>TRBJ2-7|TRBD2|15|NA|TRBV5-5
TGTGCCAGCAGGAAGGAGCGGGGGGCCGGATACGAGCAGTACTTC
CASRKERGAGYEQYF